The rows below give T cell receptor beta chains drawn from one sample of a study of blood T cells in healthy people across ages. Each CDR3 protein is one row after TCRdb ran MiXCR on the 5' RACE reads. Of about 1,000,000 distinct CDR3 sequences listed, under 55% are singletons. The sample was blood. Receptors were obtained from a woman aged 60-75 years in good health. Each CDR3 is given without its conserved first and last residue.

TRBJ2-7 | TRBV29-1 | SVDGGTYEQY
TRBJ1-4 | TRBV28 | ASRTSGQGDEKLF
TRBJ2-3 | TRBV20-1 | SGTQPGPRSDTQY
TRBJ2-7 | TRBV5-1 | ASSLANMGYEQY
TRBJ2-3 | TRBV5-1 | ASSLRGSDTDTQY
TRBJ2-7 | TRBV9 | ASNAGGTYEQY
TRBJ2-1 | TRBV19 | ASSIFPSSYNEQF
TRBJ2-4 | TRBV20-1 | SAKRDNIQY
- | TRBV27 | ASSLSSGLYEQY
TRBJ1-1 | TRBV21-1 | ASVHRNRVPEAF
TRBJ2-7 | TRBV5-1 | ASSLSQVTGEQY
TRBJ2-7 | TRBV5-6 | ASSPGTAFEQY
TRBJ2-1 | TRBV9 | ASSTRLAGYNEQF
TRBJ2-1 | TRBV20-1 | SGTSGRGEQF
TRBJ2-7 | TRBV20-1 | SARTLAEGTYEQY
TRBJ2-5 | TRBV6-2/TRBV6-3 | ASSSGTGGHETQY
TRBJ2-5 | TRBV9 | ASTRSSSGQETQY
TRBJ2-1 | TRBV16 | ASSPKAGIYNEQF
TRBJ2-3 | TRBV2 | ASSDRTSGLSTDTQY
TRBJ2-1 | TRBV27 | ASSLTGPEDVEQF
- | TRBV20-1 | SAWGPSQETQY
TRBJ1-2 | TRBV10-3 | AISESTVYGYT
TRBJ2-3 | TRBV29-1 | SVGEWTGGVVDTQY
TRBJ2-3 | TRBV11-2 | ASSRYSGRARDTQY
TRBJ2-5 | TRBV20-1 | SARDISGRAQY
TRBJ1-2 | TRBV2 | ASSEGTEVYGYT
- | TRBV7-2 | ASSLEQVSYNEQY
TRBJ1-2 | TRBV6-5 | ASSQGWGYT
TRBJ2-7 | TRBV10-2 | ASRPHGGLASYEQY